The 21 T cell receptor beta chains below all came from one sample that was sequenced in a study of shared clonotypes between healthy human individuals. Sequencing used immunoSEQ multiplex PCR; TCRdb keeps in-frame clones, though not all of them. The table includes 1.4 million to 1.5 million clones, more than 95% detected once. Sequenced input: naive CD4+ T cells sorted from blood. Indicated subset: CD45RA+ positively selected. These receptors were taken from a man aged 25-45 years in good health.

The chain is built from TRBV25-1 and TRBJ1-2, with 9 bases fitting TRBD1. Germline V gives CDR1 MGHDK, CDR2 SYGVNS. The length of the CDR3 is 16 residues. V shed 5 bases, J shed 7 bases, and the junction held 14 bases outside the gene matches. DNA of the CDR3: TGTGCCAGCAGTATATTCCAGGGACAGGGATTGAGTGGCTACACCTTC. Translation: CASSIFQGQGLSGYTF.

The chain has TRBV5-4 and TRBJ2-3; D ambiguous. CDR1 is SGHNT and CDR2 is YYREEE in the germline V gene (reference sequence). Between the trimmed V and J ends, which lost 4 bases and 2 bases, there was a span of 5 bases. This CDR3 has 12 residues. CDR3 region: CASSADTDTQYF. The CDR3 DNA reads as TGTGCCAGCAGCGCCGACACAGATACGCAGTATTTT.

The chain carries TRBV6-5 and TRBJ2-2; the match to TRBD2 covers 8 bases. This CDR3 is 14 amino acids long. Germline assignment: CDR1 MNHEY and CDR2 SVGAGI. Losses at the gene ends were 10 bases for V and 6 bases for J; bases not matched to a gene: 10. The CDR3 DNA is TGTGCCACTCTAGGGACTAGGGGGGCCGGGGAGCTGTTTTTT. Translation: CATLGTRGAGELFF.

This clone was found a few times. J is TRBJ2-7 and V is TRBV9, with 12 bases lining up with TRBD1. CDR3 length equals 20 residues. Per germline, CDR1 SGDLS and CDR2 YYNGEE. Trimming cost V 4 bases and J 3 bases; bases outside gene matches: 20. CDR3: CASSSRPGQGASSSDYEQYF. The CDR3 DNA reads as TGTGCCAGCAGCTCCCGACCGGGACAGGGGGCATCTAGCAGTGACTACGAGCAGTACTTC.

The chain couples TRBV10-3 to TRBJ2-5; possible D gene TRBD1, 6 bases. Between the trimmed V and J ends, which lost 9 bases and 4 bases, there was a span of 15 bases. The CDR3 has 13 amino acids. The germline CDR1 and CDR2 sequences are ENHRY and SYGVKD. CDR3 in DNA: TGTGCCATTAAACGGACAGAAGGAGAGACCCAGTACTTC. Translating it yields CAIKRTEGETQYF.

J is TRBJ2-1 and V is TRBV10-2, with D uncertain. Trimming took 1 base from V and 3 from J, leaving 7 bases between them. CDR1 is WSHSY, CDR2 SAAADI, per germline. The CDR3 covers 14 residues. The DNA for the CDR3 is TGCGCCAGCAGTGAGTACTGGATCTACAATGAGCAGTTCTTC. Translated, it gives CASSEYWIYNEQFF.

The chain carries TRBV6-1 and TRBJ1-5, with D possibly TRBD1 on 5 matching bases. The CDR3 spans 14 residues. Germline V gene data show CDR1 as MNHNS and CDR2 as SASEGT. Trimming pared 2 bases from V and 9 bases from J, leaving 14 bases between. The CDR3 reads CASSEKAGAGPQHF. In nucleotides, the CDR3 is TGTGCCAGCAGTGAAAAGGCTGGGGCGGGGCCCCAGCATTTT.

Only one count was recorded for this clone. The gene calls are TRBV9 and TRBJ2-1; tentative D call: TRBD2 (5 bases). Germline assignment: CDR1 SGDLS and CDR2 YYNGEE. The V gene lost 2 bases and the J gene lost 13 bases, with 13 bases spanning the gap. The length of the CDR3 is 12 residues. CDR3 residues: CASSVRDYPQFF. CDR3 nucleotides: TGTGCCAGCAGCGTGAGGGATTACCCTCAGTTCTTC. The whole variable domain, filled in from reference TRBV9 and TRBJ2-1, reads DSGVTQTPKHLITATGQRVTLRCSPRSGDLSVYWYQQSLDQGLQFLIQYYNGEERAKGNILERFSAQQFPDLHSELNLSSLELGDSALYFCASSVRDYPQFFGPGTRLTVL.

The chain links TRBV7-9 to TRBJ2-7, with 9 bases lining up with TRBD2. This CDR3 contains 14 residues. J was trimmed by 5 bases and V by 3 bases; bases with no gene match: 5. Germline CDR1 reads SEHNR; CDR2 reads FQNEAQ (reference sequence). As DNA, the CDR3 is TGTGCCAGCAGCTTTAGTAGCGGGAGCCACGAGCAGTACTTC. Translating gives CASSFSSGSHEQYF.

A note on this clone: Other nucleotide sequences from this sample produce the same CDR3. The chain is built from TRBV5-1 and TRBJ2-3, with D unresolved. The germline V and J ends were trimmed by 0 bases and 0 bases, with 5 bases remaining between them. CDR3 size: 14 residues. The V gene's germline CDR1 is SGHRS and CDR2 YFSETQ. For the CDR3, the DNA is TGCGCCAGCAGCTTGGGTCAGAGCACAGATACGCAGTATTTT. Its translation: CASSLGQSTDTQYF. Based on the CDR3 plus reference TRBV5-1 and TRBJ2-3, the full variable domain is KAGVTQTPRYLIKTRGQQVTLSCSPISGHRSVSWYQQTPGQGLQFLFEYFSETQRNKGNFPGRFSGRQFSNSRSEMNVSTLELGDSALYLCASSLGQSTDTQYFGPGTRLTVL.

V is TRBV5-3 and J is TRBJ1-2; D call uncertain. TRBV5-3 is an ORF; its function is uncertain. This CDR3 is built from 15 residues. The V gene lost 0 bases and the J gene lost 5 bases, with 14 bases spanning the gap. The CDR3 nucleotides are TGTGCCAGAAGCTTGGGGCGGCGGTCCGTTTATGGCTACACCTTC. Protein product: CARSLGRRSVYGYTF.

The genes are TRBV10-2 and TRBJ2-5; no clear D gene. There are 12 residues in the CDR3. Germline V lookup: CDR1 WSHSY, CDR2 SAAADI. Trimming pared 0 bases from V and 5 bases from J, leaving 4 bases between. CDR3 DNA: TGCGCCAGCAGTGAGTCGTTGGAGACCCAGTACTTC. Translating gives CASSESLETQYF.

J is TRBJ1-2 and V is TRBV4-2; 10 positions match TRBD1. The CDR3 sequence is 14 residues long. Germline CDR1 reads LGHNA; CDR2 reads YNFKEQ. Trimming took 4 bases from V and 6 from J; bases not matched to a gene: 5. CDR3 loop: CASSLDGTGDGYTF. DNA for the CDR3: TGTGCCAGCAGCCTAGACGGGACAGGGGATGGCTACACCTTC.

This chain links TRBV9 with TRBJ2-7; 12 nucleotides align to TRBD2. The CDR3 has 16 amino acids. The trim removed 3 bases at V and 5 bases at J, leaving 9 bases unmatched. Looked up from germline, CDR1 is SGDLS and CDR2 is YYNGEE. CDR3 bases: TGTGCCAGCAGCGCCGCGACTAGCGGGAGTCTCGACGAGCAGTACTTC. The encoded protein is CASSAATSGSLDEQYF.

The J gene is TRBJ1-5, the V gene TRBV6-1, with D unclear. This CDR3 is built from 15 residues. CDR1 MNHNS and CDR2 SASEGT come from the germline V gene. Trimming stripped 2 bases from V and 3 bases from J, with 11 bases between. The CDR3: CASSESVNPNQPQHF. The CDR3 DNA reads as TGTGCCAGCAGTGAATCGGTAAACCCCAATCAGCCCCAGCATTTT.

In DNA form, the CDR3 reads TGTGCCAGCTCACCACTAACCTCGCGACCGGGACAGAGAAGCACAGATACGCAGTATTTT. Protein product: CASSPLTSRPGQRSTDTQYF. The chain couples TRBV18 to TRBJ2-3; TRBD1 agrees at 7 bases. This CDR3 is built from 20 residues. With 1 base clipped from V and 0 bases from J, the junction kept 16 bases outside the gene matches. Germline V gives CDR1 KGHSH, CDR2 LQKENI.

Regarding this clone: Additional DNA sequences in this sample encode the identical CDR3. CDR3 nucleotide sequence: TGTGCCAGCAGCTTAGGTACTAGCGGCTACAATGAGCAGTTCTTC. It yields the protein CASSLGTSGYNEQFF. The chain links TRBV11-2 to TRBJ2-1; 8 bases are a match to TRBD2. This CDR3 is built from 15 residues. The ends lost 1 base at V and 3 bases at J; junction bases unmatched: 2. Germline V CDR1 and CDR2: SGHAT, FQNNGV.

V usage is TRBV19 and J usage is TRBJ2-5, with TRBD1 matching 8 bases. Germline trimming cut 4 bases from V and 5 bases from J; bases unmatched to any gene: 9. This CDR3 contains 15 residues. Germline V CDR1 and CDR2: LNHDA, SQIVND (reference sequence). CDR3: CASSSRDRRRETQYF. The CDR3 DNA follows: TGTGCCAGTAGTAGTAGGGACAGGCGGAGGGAGACCCAGTACTTC.

As for this clone: Distinct nucleotide sequences in the sample also encode this CDR3. The chain is built from TRBV11-2 and TRBJ1-1; D not resolved. Germline CDR1 is SGHAT and CDR2 is FQNNGV. CDR3 length: 15 residues. V was clipped by 1 base and J by 4 bases, with 13 bases between them. As DNA, the CDR3 is TGTGCCAGCAGCTTAGGGATAGGCTCGTCCACTGAAGCTTTCTTT. It translates to CASSLGIGSSTEAFF.

This chain joins TRBV28 and TRBJ1-2; D is perhaps TRBD1 (6 bases). Germline loops: CDR1 MDHEN, CDR2 SYDVKM. The CDR3 spans 14 residues. V lost 3 bases, J lost 5 bases, and 13 bases lay in between. CDR3 protein: CASSFGGRGYGYTF. The CDR3 nucleotides read TGTGCCAGCAGTTTCGGGGGGCGCGGTTATGGCTACACCTTC.

The gene calls are TRBV7-8 and TRBJ2-3, with 8 bases fitting TRBD2. Germline loops: CDR1 SGHVS, CDR2 FQNEAQ. The CDR3 length is 16 residues. V was pared by 5 bases and J by 0 bases, with 7 bases of the junction left unmatched. In nucleotides, the CDR3 is TGTGCCAGCAGCCCCCTCGGGAGGGCTAGCACAGATACGCAGTATTTT. Translating it yields CASSPLGRASTDTQYF.